Presented here are 24 T cell receptor beta chains from one specimen sequenced in a study of T cells after yellow fever vaccination. TCRdb re-called the 5' RACE reads with MiXCR, one entry per CDR3 protein. The repertoire holds some 290,000 distinct CDR3 sequences, with about 10% as singletons. The input for sequencing was CD4+ T cells sorted from PBMCs, taken 45 days after the yellow fever booster vaccination. Receptors originate from a man aged 18 to 29 who received the YFV17D yellow fever vaccine.

The chain recombines TRBV28 with TRBJ1-5, with D perhaps matching TRBD1 (5 bases). Trimming took 5 bases from V and 0 from J, leaving 23 bases between them. Germline V lookup: CDR1 MDHEN, CDR2 SYDVKM. This CDR3 spans 19 amino acids. The CDR3 sequence is CASSILSLGRDYSNQPQHF. CDR3 DNA sequence: TGTGCCAGCAGTATCCTATCCCTAGGCAGGGACTATAGCAATCAGCCCCAGCATTTT.

The chain couples TRBV10-3 to TRBJ2-1; D may correspond to TRBD1 or TRBD2 (5 bases each). Trimming shortened V by 5 bases and J by 6 bases, and 20 bases separated the two germline ends. The germline CDR1 and CDR2 sequences are ENHRY and SYGVKD. The CDR3 length is 16 residues. The CDR3 loop reads CAISLTGTTSPNEQFF. For the CDR3, the DNA is TGTGCCATCAGTCTAACCGGGACCACTTCACCCAATGAGCAGTTCTTC.

This clonotype was seen more than once but under ten times. J is TRBJ1-6 and V is TRBV27, with D tentatively TRBD1 (5 bases). CDR1 and CDR2 from the germline V gene are MNHEY and SMNVEV (reference sequence). Trimming pared 3 bases from V and 7 bases from J, leaving 13 bases between. The CDR3 has 15 residues. CDR3 residues: CASSLGGARNSPLHF. The CDR3, as DNA: TGTGCCAGCAGTTTGGGAGGGGCGAGAAATTCACCCCTCCACTTT.

This clonotype was observed a few times. The gene calls are TRBV7-7 and TRBJ2-1; D unclear. Germline V CDR1 and CDR2: SSHAT, FNYEAQ (reference sequence). Trimming cost V 1 base and J 7 bases, with 8 bases left between them. This CDR3 is built from 13 residues. The CDR3 DNA follows: TGTGCCAGCAGCTTAGGAGCTTTAAATGAGCAGTTCTTC. It encodes CASSLGALNEQFF.

This clonotype was seen more than once but under ten times. This sequence joins TRBV19 and TRBJ2-3, with 9 bases aligning to TRBD2. V lost 3 bases and J lost 4; bases outside the gene matches: 8. Germline-derived CDR1 and CDR2 are LNHDA and SQIVND (reference sequence). The CDR3 has 16 amino acids. The chain's CDR3 is CASSIYSGGLSDTQYF. CDR3 coding DNA: TGTGCCAGTAGTATCTATAGCGGGGGCTTGTCAGATACGCAGTATTTT. Full variable domain (missing parts from reference TRBV19 and TRBJ2-3): DGGITQSPKYLFRKEGQNVTLSCEQNLNHDAMYWYRQDPGQGLRLIYYSQIVNDFQKGDIAEGYSVSREKKESFPLTVTSAQKNPTAFYLCASSIYSGGLSDTQYFGPGTRLTVL.

In its sample, this clonotype was seen a few times. This chain connects TRBV24-1 to TRBJ2-2; weak D call: TRBD1 (6 bases). The V end lost 7 bases, the J end lost 4 bases, and 12 bases lay between the germline ends. The V gene's germline CDR1 is KGHDR and CDR2 SFDVKD. The CDR3 extends over 14 amino acids. CDR3 coding DNA: TGTGCCACCAGGAGACTGGACAGCACCGGGGAGCTGTTTTTT. As protein: CATRRLDSTGELFF.

The chain carries TRBV12-3 or TRBV12-4 and TRBJ1-5, with TRBD1 identical over 7 bases. CDR3 length equals 14 residues. The V gene end was trimmed by 5 bases and the J gene end by 7 bases; junction bases not matched to a gene: 8. The CDR3 spells CASSLQGIRQPQHF. For the CDR3, the DNA is TGTGCCAGCAGTCTACAGGGGATTCGCCAGCCCCAGCATTTT.

The chain joins TRBV12-3 or TRBV12-4 to TRBJ2-2; no firm D call. The CDR3 contains 15 residues. The V and J ends lost 3 bases and 1 base respectively, with 9 bases between them. The CDR3 coding sequence is TGTGCCAGCAGTTTTTCGGCAGGGAACACCGGGGAGCTGTTTTTT. Protein sequence: CASSFSAGNTGELFF.

This clonotype has just a few counts. This chain links TRBV6-6 with TRBJ1-5; no clear D. The CDR3 runs to 12 residues. Germline CDR1 reads MNHNY; CDR2 reads SVGAGI (reference sequence). Trimming shortened V by 2 bases and J by 6 bases, and 5 bases separated the two germline ends. The CDR3 sequence is CASSYVAQPQHF. Here the CDR3 DNA reads TGTGCCAGCAGTTACGTGGCTCAGCCCCAGCATTTT.

This chain connects TRBV5-1 to TRBJ1-3; tentative D call: TRBD1 (6 bases). CDR3 length: 15 residues. In germline, CDR1 is SGHRS, CDR2 YFSETQ. The V end lost 4 bases, the J end lost 4 bases, and 15 bases lay between the germline ends. The CDR3 bases are TGCGCCAGCAGCCCCGACAGGACACGAGGAAACACCATATATTTT. Residues: CASSPDRTRGNTIYF.

The chain combines TRBV20-1 with TRBJ2-5, with TRBD2 matching 7 bases. This CDR3 is built from 13 residues. With 3 bases clipped from V and 3 bases from J, the junction kept 4 bases outside the gene matches. Germline V gene data show CDR1 as DFQATT and CDR2 as SNEGSKA (reference sequence). The DNA of the CDR3 is TGCAGTGCTAGGGGCGGGGGAGAAGAGACCCAGTACTTC. As protein: CSARGGGEETQYF.

This clonotype has at least ten counts. The chain carries TRBV14 and TRBJ2-3; the D gene is possibly TRBD1 (5 bases). Looked up from germline, CDR1 is SGHDN and CDR2 is FVKESK. With 4 bases removed from V and 1 base from J, the gap between germline ends came to 15 bases. The CDR3 totals 16 residues. The CDR3 here is CASSRPQLGRTDTQYF. For the CDR3, the DNA is TGTGCCAGCAGCCGCCCCCAATTGGGGCGCACAGATACGCAGTATTTT.

There are many counts of this clonotype. The chain employs TRBV7-8 and TRBJ2-2, with D perhaps TRBD1 (6 bases). Germline CDR1 SGHVS, CDR2 FQNEAQ. This CDR3 is 17 amino acids long. V was trimmed by 6 bases and J by 7 bases, leaving 24 bases between them. The CDR3 sequence: CASRPGPQAQGRGELFF. As DNA, the CDR3 is TGTGCCAGCAGGCCGGGTCCCCAAGCGCAGGGGCGCGGGGAGCTGTTTTTT. Based on the CDR3 plus reference TRBV7-8 and TRBJ2-2, the full variable domain is GAGVSQSPRYKVAKRGQDVALRCDPISGHVSLFWYQQALGQGPEFLTYFQNEAQLDKSGLPSDRFFAERPEGSVSTLKIQRTQQEDSAVYLCASRPGPQAQGRGELFFGEGSRLTVL.

This clonotype was seen more than once but under ten times. The rearrangement uses TRBV19 and TRBJ1-3, with D perhaps matching TRBD1 (6 bases). Germline V lookup: CDR1 LNHDA, CDR2 SQIVND (reference sequence). This CDR3 is built from 13 residues. Trimming stripped 7 bases from V and 2 bases from J, with 9 bases between. This chain's CDR3 is CASTQGPGNTIYF. CDR3 DNA sequence: TGTGCCAGTACCCAGGGGCCTGGAAACACCATATATTTT.

V and J are TRBV12-3 or TRBV12-4 and TRBJ1-6; D might be TRBD1 (5 bases). V was shortened by 2 bases and J by 8 bases, with 13 bases between the two germline ends. This CDR3 is 15 amino acids long. Here the CDR3 reads CASSLSSRDHSPLHF. CDR3 in DNA: TGTGCCAGCAGTTTATCCTCCCGGGACCATTCACCCCTCCACTTT.

This clonotype was seen a handful of times. This chain connects TRBV4-1 to TRBJ1-2; D may be TRBD1 (5 bases). V was clipped by 1 base and J by 8 bases, with 17 bases between them. The CDR3 sequence is 15 residues long. Per germline, CDR1 MGHRA and CDR2 YSYEKL. CDR3 in amino acids: CASSQGGGLANGYTF. CDR3 DNA: TGCGCCAGCAGCCAAGGGGGGGGATTAGCTAACGGCTACACCTTC.

This clonotype was seen repeatedly, ten times or more. One end of the junction is discordant with germline, which a read error may explain. This chain joins TRBV5-1 and TRBJ2-6, with D unresolved. From germline, CDR1 is SGHRS and CDR2 YFSETQ. The CDR3 covers 14 residues. In nucleotides, the CDR3 is TGTGCCAGCAGCCTAGGTGCTGGGGCCAACGTCCTGACTTTC. Translating gives CASSLGAGANVLTF.

The V and J genes are TRBV7-2 and TRBJ1-2; no reliable D call. The germline V gene encodes CDR1 SGHTA and CDR2 FQGNSA. The CDR3 spans 13 residues. V was cut by 3 bases and J by 2 bases, with 7 bases left in between. The CDR3 DNA is TGTGCCAGCAGCTTGAACAAAAACTATGGCTACACCTTC. Residues: CASSLNKNYGYTF.

This clonotype occurred many times. The rearrangement joins TRBV7-2 to TRBJ2-3; D is uncertain. Per germline, CDR1 SGHTA and CDR2 FQGNSA. This CDR3 region has 14 residues. Between the trimmed V and J ends, which lost 4 bases and 4 bases, there was a span of 12 bases. This CDR3 is CASSYKGFADTQYF. CDR3 nucleotide sequence: TGTGCCAGCAGCTACAAGGGTTTTGCAGATACGCAGTATTTT.

This clonotype has only a few counts. V and J are TRBV5-1 and TRBJ1-6; D perhaps matches TRBD1 (6 bases). This CDR3 is built from 14 residues. Germline CDR1 and CDR2: SGHRS and YFSETQ. Deletions cut 0 bases from V and 10 bases from J, with 11 bases between. The chain's CDR3 is CASSLDRVNSPLHF. The CDR3 DNA is TGCGCCAGCAGCTTGGACAGGGTTAACTCACCCCTCCACTTT. Drawing the rest from reference TRBV5-1 and TRBJ1-6, the complete variable domain is KAGVTQTPRYLIKTRGQQVTLSCSPISGHRSVSWYQQTPGQGLQFLFEYFSETQRNKGNFPGRFSGRQFSNSRSEMNVSTLELGDSALYLCASSLDRVNSPLHFGNGTRLTVT.

The rearrangement uses TRBV20-1 and TRBJ1-1; D gene unclear. V lost 3 bases and J lost 5, with 10 bases in between. CDR1 is DFQATT and CDR2 is SNEGSKA in the germline V gene (reference sequence). The CDR3 runs to 12 residues. For the CDR3, the DNA is TGCAGTGCTAGGACAATTGGAACTGAAGCTTTCTTT. It yields the protein CSARTIGTEAFF.

This clonotype was seen only a few times. The V gene is TRBV5-4, the J gene TRBJ1-3; D is unresolved. Germline values: CDR1 SGHNT, CDR2 YYREEE (reference sequence). Trimming stripped 3 bases from V and 3 bases from J, with 4 bases between. The CDR3 runs to 12 residues. The CDR3 nucleotides read TGTGCCAGCAGCTCCGTTGGAAACACCATATATTTT. It translates to CASSSVGNTIYF.

This clonotype was counted ten times or more. The CDR3 here is CSVDSRPGNEQFF. CDR3 sequence (DNA): TGCAGCGTTGATTCCCGTCCGGGCAATGAGCAGTTCTTC. The rearrangement uses TRBV29-1 and TRBJ2-1; D not resolved. CDR3 length equals 13 residues. The germline V gene encodes CDR1 SQVTM and CDR2 ANQGSEA. V was shortened by 3 bases and J by 6 bases, with 12 bases between the two germline ends.

This clonotype showed up many times. The rearrangement links TRBV30 to TRBJ2-1, with a tentative D call TRBD2 (6 bases). Trimming pared 4 bases from V and 0 bases from J, leaving 13 bases between. The CDR3 runs to 15 residues. Germline V CDR1 and CDR2: GTSNPN, SVGIG (reference sequence). The CDR3 bases are TGTGCCTGGATTAGCGGTGTAAGCTCCTACAATGAGCAGTTCTTC. The encoded protein is CAWISGVSSYNEQFF.